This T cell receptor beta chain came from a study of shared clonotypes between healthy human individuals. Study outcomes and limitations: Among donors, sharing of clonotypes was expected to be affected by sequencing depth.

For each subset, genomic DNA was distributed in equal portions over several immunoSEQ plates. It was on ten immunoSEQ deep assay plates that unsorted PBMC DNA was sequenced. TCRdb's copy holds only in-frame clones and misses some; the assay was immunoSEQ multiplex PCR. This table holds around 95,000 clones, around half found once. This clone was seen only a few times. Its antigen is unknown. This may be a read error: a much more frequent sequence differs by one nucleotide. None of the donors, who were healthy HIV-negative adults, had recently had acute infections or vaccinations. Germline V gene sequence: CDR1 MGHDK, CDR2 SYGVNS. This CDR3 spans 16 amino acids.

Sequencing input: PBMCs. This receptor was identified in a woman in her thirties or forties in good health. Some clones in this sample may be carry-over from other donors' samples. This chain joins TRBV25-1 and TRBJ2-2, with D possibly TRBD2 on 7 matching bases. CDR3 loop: CASRRGGGANTRELFF. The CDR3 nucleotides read TGTGCCAGCAGGAGGGGCGGGGGCGCGAACACCAGGGAGCTGTTTTTT.